These 32 T cell receptor beta chains originate from one sample sequenced in a study of T cells after yellow fever vaccination. TCRdb reprocessed the 5' RACE reads via MiXCR and lists one record per CDR3 protein. The profile covers roughly 180,000 distinct CDR3 sequences, with approximately 6.2% appearing a single time and 2.9% taken by the ten largest. Sequences were derived from CD4+ T cells sorted from PBMCs, sampled on the day of the first yellow fever vaccination. These receptors all stem from a man aged 18-30 years who received the YFV17D yellow fever vaccine.

The sample holds a few counts of this clonotype. This chain joins TRBV7-2 and TRBJ2-3; 7 bases fit TRBD2. Germline V lookup: CDR1 SGHTA, CDR2 FQGNSA. The CDR3 extends over 14 amino acids. J lost 0 bases, V lost 6 bases, and 3 bases had no gene match. The CDR3 nucleotides are TGTGCCAGCAGATCAGCGGGGAGCACAGATACGCAGTATTTT. This codes for CASRSAGSTDTQYF.

This clonotype came up many times. The chain links TRBV6-5 to TRBJ2-4; 8 bases match TRBD2. The germline V gene encodes CDR1 MNHEY and CDR2 SVGAGI. The V segment lost 6 bases and the J segment 7 bases; nucleotides outside the gene matches: 5. This CDR3 has 13 amino acids. CDR3 DNA: TGTGCCAGCAGGCCGGGGGGGGGGAACATTCAGTACTTC. Its translation: CASRPGGGNIQYF.

Concerning this clonotype itself: A much larger clonotype is one base distant, so this may be a read error. V gene TRBV20-1 combines with J gene TRBJ2-3; a possible D gene is TRBD2 (6 bases). This CDR3 has 16 amino acids. CDR1 is DFQATT, CDR2 SNEGSKA, per germline (reference sequence). Between the trimmed V and J ends, which lost 3 bases and 2 bases, there was a span of 18 bases. The CDR3 bases are TGCAGTGCTAGCGGGGCTAGCGAGGGGTTCACAGATACGCAGTATTTT. Protein sequence: CSASGASEGFTDTQYF.

The sample holds a few counts of this clonotype. A read error may account for a junction end that differs from germline. The chain is built from TRBV7-3 and TRBJ2-7, with D unresolved. This CDR3 is built from 13 residues. Germline V lookup: CDR1 SGHTA, CDR2 FQGTGA. The CDR3 region is CASSLPVPGSQCF. CDR3 bases: TGTGCCAGCAGCTTGCCGGTCCCCGGTAGCCAGTGCTTC.

The table lists this clonotype with many counts. The CDR3 DNA reads TGTGCCAGCAGCTTGGATCTAGCGGGGGGTTCGGGCACCGGGGAGCTGTTTTTT. Protein product: CASSLDLAGGSGTGELFF. The chain employs TRBV5-4 and TRBJ2-2; 11 nucleotides match TRBD2. From germline, CDR1 is SGHNT and CDR2 YYREEE (reference sequence). The junction had 8 bases not matched to a gene; V was cut back by 0 bases and J by 4 bases. The CDR3 consists of 18 residues.

This clonotype has a count of ten or more. The genes are TRBV5-1 and TRBJ2-5; 7 nucleotides agree with TRBD1. V lost 2 bases, J lost 2 bases, and 6 bases stayed unmatched. The CDR3 sequence is 15 residues long. Germline lookup yields CDR1 SGHRS and CDR2 YFSETQ. The CDR3 here is CASSFGTALQETQYF. In nucleotides, the CDR3 is TGCGCCAGCAGCTTTGGGACAGCGTTACAAGAGACCCAGTACTTC.

In this sample, this clonotype turned up many times. The chain combines TRBV6-5 with TRBJ1-6; D is ambiguous. This CDR3 is built from 15 residues. V was cut by 0 bases and J by 6 bases, with 9 bases left in between. The germline gives CDR1 MNHEY, CDR2 SVGAGI. As DNA, the CDR3 is TGTGCCAGCAGTTACTCGCCGGAATCTAATTCACCCCTCCACTTT. This translates into CASSYSPESNSPLHF.

This clonotype turned up a few times. The chain is built from TRBV6-6 and TRBJ1-2; 8 bases align to TRBD1. Germline V gives CDR1 MNHNY, CDR2 SVGAGI (reference sequence). This CDR3 has 13 amino acids. The trim removed 11 bases at V and 4 bases at J, leaving 9 bases unmatched. CDR3 DNA sequence: TGTGCCGGGAGACAGGGGAGTCCCTATGGCTACACCTTC. Translated: CAGRQGSPYGYTF.

In its sample, this clonotype was seen many times. The chain is built from TRBV27 and TRBJ2-7; 8 bases agree with TRBD1. The V and J ends lost 5 bases and 7 bases, in that order; junction bases with no gene match: 4. This CDR3 comprises 12 residues. Per germline, CDR1 MNHEY and CDR2 SMNVEV (reference sequence). The chain's CDR3 is CASSPGTGEQYV. The CDR3 coding sequence is TGTGCCAGCAGTCCCGGGACAGGTGAGCAGTACGTC.

In its sample, this clonotype was seen a few times. The chain carries TRBV28 and TRBJ1-2; 11 bases are shared with TRBD1. Germline CDR1 and CDR2: MDHEN and SYDVKM. There are 17 residues in the CDR3. With 6 bases clipped from V and 3 bases from J, the junction kept 12 bases outside the gene matches. The chain's CDR3 is CASSLGGQGVQDYGYTF. CDR3 nucleotides: TGTGCCAGCAGCCTTGGGGGACAGGGGGTCCAGGACTATGGCTACACCTTC.

This clonotype was observed many times. The chain joins TRBV12-3 or TRBV12-4 to TRBJ1-4, with TRBD1 matching over 10 bases. CDR3 length equals 14 residues. With 7 bases clipped from V and 8 bases from J, the junction kept 7 bases outside the gene matches. CDR3 nucleotide sequence: TGTGCCAGCACCCGGACAGGGGGTTCGGAAAAACTGTTTTTT. It specifies CASTRTGGSEKLFF.

This clonotype was counted at least ten times. The CDR3 coding sequence is TGTGCCAGCAGTTTTCTAGCGCGGTCCTACAATGAGCAGTTCTTC. Translation: CASSFLARSYNEQFF. The V gene is TRBV27, the J gene TRBJ2-1; tentative D call: TRBD2 (6 bases). CDR3 length: 15 amino acids. The ends were cut back, 3 bases at V and 1 base at J, with 10 bases in the middle. Per the germline V gene, CDR1 is MNHEY and CDR2 is SMNVEV (reference sequence).

This clonotype came up many times. The chain joins TRBV5-1 to TRBJ2-2; D uncertain. CDR3 length: 15 residues. Germline V gene sequence: CDR1 SGHRS, CDR2 YFSETQ. Trimming left V 2 bases short and J 2 bases short, with 10 bases between. Here the CDR3 reads CASSLRQFNTGELFF. The CDR3 nucleotides are TGCGCCAGCAGCTTACGGCAGTTCAACACCGGGGAGCTGTTTTTT.

This clonotype has ten or more counts. The chain joins TRBV7-2 to TRBJ2-4; D is uncertain. Germline V gives CDR1 SGHTA, CDR2 FQGNSA. The CDR3 extends over 12 amino acids. V was cut by 2 bases and J by 6 bases, with 5 bases left in between. Written as DNA, the CDR3 is TGTGCCAGCAGCTTAACTACAAACATTCAGTACTTC. Translating gives CASSLTTNIQYF.

This clonotype was recorded many times. This chain connects TRBV20-1 to TRBJ2-1, with 12 bases fitting TRBD2. The V gene's germline CDR1 is DFQATT and CDR2 SNEGSKA (reference sequence). V shed 2 bases, J shed 4 bases, and the junction held 0 bases outside the gene matches. The CDR3 loop spans 14 amino acids. The CDR3 loop reads CSARLAGGYNEQFF. The CDR3 coding sequence is TGCAGTGCTAGACTAGCGGGGGGGTACAATGAGCAGTTCTTC.

The table lists this clonotype with a few counts. This chain joins TRBV5-1 and TRBJ2-1; 9 nucleotides match TRBD1. The junction had 10 bases not matched to a gene; V was cut back by 2 bases and J by 7 bases. Germline V CDR1 and CDR2: SGHRS, YFSETQ. The CDR3 is 16 residues long. For the CDR3, the DNA is TGCGCCAGCAGCTTAACAGGGGGCGCGGAGTGGAATGAGCAGTTCTTC. It encodes CASSLTGGAEWNEQFF.

The chain employs TRBV7-8 and TRBJ1-3; 7 nucleotides match TRBD1. The CDR3 sequence is 14 residues long. The germline V gene encodes CDR1 SGHVS and CDR2 FQNEAQ. Trimming cost V 5 bases and J 4 bases; bases outside gene matches: 5. CDR3 region: CASSAQGRGNTIYF. CDR3 nucleotide sequence: TGTGCCAGCAGCGCACAGGGGAGAGGAAACACCATATATTTT.

In its sample, this clonotype was seen many times. At one end the junction does not follow the germline gene, possibly because of a read error. The V and J genes are TRBV7-2 and TRBJ1-2, with D possibly being TRBD1 (5 bases). Germline V lookup: CDR1 SGHTA, CDR2 FQGNSA. CDR3 size: 14 residues. The CDR3 sequence: CASNLSGTNYGYTF. The CDR3 coding sequence is TGTGCCAGCAACTTAAGTGGGACCAACTATGGCTACACCTTC.

The V call is TRBV12-3 or TRBV12-4, the J call TRBJ1-2; 7 bases fit TRBD1. The length of the CDR3 is 15 residues. After removal of 6 bases from V and 3 bases from J, the junction contained 10 bases not matched to a gene. The CDR3 DNA reads TGTGCCAGCAGGAGGGGGCCCTTTCGGGACTATGGCTACACCTTC. Amino acid sequence: CASRRGPFRDYGYTF.

This clonotype was seen ten or more times. The chain has TRBV29-1 and TRBJ2-3, with 9 bases that match TRBD1. Trimming removed 6 bases from V and 3 bases from J; junction bases left unmatched: 16. CDR3 length: 17 residues. CDR1 is SQVTM and CDR2 is ANQGSEA in the germline V gene. The CDR3 spells CSVGMSRDRVYTDTQYF. Here the CDR3 DNA reads TGCAGCGTCGGAATGTCCCGGGACAGGGTTTATACAGATACGCAGTATTTT.

The chain combines TRBV11-2 with TRBJ2-7, with D perhaps TRBD1 or TRBD2 (5 bases each). Germline loops: CDR1 SGHAT, CDR2 FQNNGV. Trimming pared 2 bases from V and 1 base from J, leaving 12 bases between. The CDR3 sequence is 15 residues long. CDR3 protein: CASSLPGLRSYEQYF. CDR3 DNA sequence: TGTGCCAGCAGCTTACCGGGGCTGAGATCCTACGAGCAGTACTTC.

This clonotype was observed many times. The chain couples TRBV20-1 to TRBJ2-7; D is ambiguous. The germline V and J ends were trimmed by 7 bases and 5 bases, with 18 bases remaining between them. CDR3 length equals 13 residues. Looked up from germline, CDR1 is DFQATT and CDR2 is SNEGSKA (reference sequence). The CDR3 reads CSVTRPGLHEQYF. CDR3 nucleotide sequence: TGCAGTGTTACACGCCCGGGTCTCCACGAGCAGTACTTC.

This clonotype was detected only a few times. As DNA, the CDR3 is TGCGCCAGCAGCTTGGAAGGACAGGGGGCGCGGTGGTCTGGGGCCAACGTCCTGACTTTC. Its protein product is CASSLEGQGARWSGANVLTF. V is TRBV5-1 and J is TRBJ2-6; 11 bases line up with TRBD1. The J segment lost 1 base and the V segment lost 0 bases, leaving 9 bases of the junction unmatched. This CDR3 region has 20 residues. Germline lookup yields CDR1 SGHRS and CDR2 YFSETQ.

The chain recombines TRBV6-1 with TRBJ1-1, with 7 bases matching TRBD1. This CDR3 region has 15 residues. Germline V gene data show CDR1 as MNHNS and CDR2 as SASEGT. The ends lost 6 bases at V and 0 bases at J; junction bases unmatched: 7. The CDR3 spells CASSLRTGMNTEAFF. The CDR3, as DNA: TGTGCCAGCAGCCTCAGGACAGGCATGAACACTGAAGCTTTCTTT.

This chain uses TRBV9 with TRBJ2-3; weak D call: TRBD1 (5 bases). From germline, CDR1 is SGDLS and CDR2 YYNGEE. V gave up 4 bases and J gave up 0 bases, with 12 bases separating them. The CDR3 runs 15 residues. The chain's CDR3 is CASSRTGTSTDTQYF. The DNA for the CDR3 is TGTGCCAGCAGCCGTACAGGAACCAGCACAGATACGCAGTATTTT.

As concerns this clonotype: An end of the junction does not agree with germline; a read error may underlie this. The CDR3 protein is CPSFGFQVGTGELFF. CDR3 DNA sequence: TGTCCCAGCTTTGGTTTCCAAGTGGGGACAGGGGAGCTGTTTTTT. The chain combines TRBV7-8 with TRBJ2-2; TRBD1 is a possible D gene (6 bases). Germline loops: CDR1 SGHVS, CDR2 FQNEAQ. The CDR3 length is 15 residues.

This chain uses TRBV20-1 with TRBJ2-7, with TRBD2 identical over 8 bases. The CDR3 length is 12 residues. V lost 3 bases and J lost 7; bases outside the gene matches: 5. Germline CDR1 DFQATT, CDR2 SNEGSKA (reference sequence). In nucleotides, the CDR3 is TGCAGTGCTAGCCCCGGGGGGGGAGAGCAGTACGTC. Protein: CSASPGGGEQYV.

This clonotype was counted ten times or more. The J gene is TRBJ2-1, the V gene TRBV5-1; TRBD2 matches at 11 bases. The CDR3 is 15 residues long. V gave up 4 bases and J gave up 6 bases; unmatched junction bases: 6. The germline V gene has CDR1 SGHRS and CDR2 YFSETQ. Here the CDR3 reads CASSAGLAGGNEQFF. CDR3 DNA: TGCGCCAGCAGCGCCGGACTAGCGGGCGGCAATGAGCAGTTCTTC.

The chain uses TRBV7-2 and TRBJ2-1; tentative D call: TRBD2 (6 bases). The CDR3 consists of 15 residues. Trimming removed 5 bases at V and 9 bases at J, with 20 bases between. Germline CDR1 reads SGHTA; CDR2 reads FQGNSA. CDR3 loop: CASSQLASSASEQFF. As DNA, the CDR3 is TGTGCCAGCAGCCAACTAGCTTCCTCTGCCAGTGAGCAGTTCTTC.

This sequence joins TRBV5-4 and TRBJ2-7, with 7 bases lining up with TRBD1. The CDR3 is made up of 13 amino acids. Germline V gives CDR1 SGHNT, CDR2 YYREEE (reference sequence). The ends lost 4 bases at V and 4 bases at J; junction bases unmatched: 5. The CDR3 DNA follows: TGTGCCAGCAGCCCGGGACAGAAGTACGAGCAGTACTTC. Protein sequence: CASSPGQKYEQYF.

This clonotype occurred many times. The chain carries TRBV29-1 and TRBJ1-1, with D unresolved. The CDR3 consists of 13 residues. Trimming pared 1 base from V and 0 bases from J, leaving 6 bases between. Germline V gene lookup returns CDR1 SQVTM and CDR2 ANQGSEA. CDR3 loop: CSVEGTMNTEAFF. The CDR3 bases are TGCAGCGTTGAAGGGACCATGAACACTGAAGCTTTCTTT.

This clonotype was observed a handful of times. The chain is built from TRBV19 and TRBJ1-5, with TRBD1 matching over 7 bases. Germline trimming cut 2 bases from V and 7 bases from J; bases unmatched to any gene: 8. CDR1 and CDR2 (germline): LNHDA, SQIVND (reference sequence). The CDR3 length is 15 residues. CDR3 nucleotide sequence: TGTGCCAGTAGTATAACCGACAGGGACGTCCAGCCCCAGCATTTT. Amino acid sequence: CASSITDRDVQPQHF.